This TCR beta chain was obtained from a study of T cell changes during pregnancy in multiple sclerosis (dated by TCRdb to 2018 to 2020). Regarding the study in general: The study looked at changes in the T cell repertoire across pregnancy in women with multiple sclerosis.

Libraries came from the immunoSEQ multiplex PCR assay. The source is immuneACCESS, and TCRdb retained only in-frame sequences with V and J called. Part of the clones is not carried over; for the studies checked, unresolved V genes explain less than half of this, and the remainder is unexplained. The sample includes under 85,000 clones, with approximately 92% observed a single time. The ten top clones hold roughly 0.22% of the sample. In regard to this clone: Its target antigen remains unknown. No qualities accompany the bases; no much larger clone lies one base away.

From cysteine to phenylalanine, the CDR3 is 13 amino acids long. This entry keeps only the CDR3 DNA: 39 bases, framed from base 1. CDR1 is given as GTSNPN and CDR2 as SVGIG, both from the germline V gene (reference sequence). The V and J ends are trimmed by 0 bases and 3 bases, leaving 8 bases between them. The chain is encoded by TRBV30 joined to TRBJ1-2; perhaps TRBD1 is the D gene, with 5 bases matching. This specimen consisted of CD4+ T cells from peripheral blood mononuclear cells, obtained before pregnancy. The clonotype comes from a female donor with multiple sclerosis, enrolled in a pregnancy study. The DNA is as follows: TGTGCCTGGAGTGTGGGAGGGGACTATGGCTACACCTTC. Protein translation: CAWSVGGDYGYTF.